This TCR beta chain originates from a study of cytomegalovirus exposure and HLA in healthy donors. Notes on the study in general: There were fewer than 200 TCR beta chains listed as cytomegalovirus-associated. Analysis was carried out at a later point, and it linked a missense DCLRE1C variant to TCR beta V- and J-gene trimming. Presence/absence analyses assumed roughly uniform sequencing depth across donors, which may not hold.

PCR amplification relied on 60 Vbeta primers (plus 13 Jbeta primers). Some clones are missing from TCRdb's copy, which holds only in-frame ones; the method was immunoSEQ multiplex PCR. The sample yields 75,000 to 90,000 clones, around 76% seen once. V was trimmed by 4 bases and J by 2 bases, leaving 15 bases between them. CDR3 length: 16 residues. Germline CDR1 LGHNA, CDR2 YNFKEQ. Notes on this clone: Its specificity is not known.

The sample was PBMCs. The sequence was collected from a male donor in good health and CMV-seropositive. This chain joins TRBV4-2 and TRBJ1-3; D gene ambiguous. CDR3 sequence: CASSPAVGPPGNTIYF. The CDR3 DNA follows: TGTGCCAGCAGCCCCGCGGTAGGTCCTCCTGGAAACACCATATATTTT.